The entry below describes one T cell receptor beta chain. What it binds is unknown. The CDR3 is 15 residues long. Germline-derived CDR1 and CDR2 are SGHTA and FQGNSA. With V trimmed by 2 bases and J by 4 bases, 7 bases remained unmatched. This entry belongs to a study of regulatory T cells in long-lasting Graves disease. General study findings and limits: Under persistent disease, TRBV28, TRBJ1-2 and TRBJ2-5 were used preferentially.

The time point was: newly diagnosed GD, antithyroid drugs for less than 3 months. Generation of the TCR library employed RNA extracted from PBMCs. Each patient gave around 8.1 milliliters of EDTA-anticoagulated peripheral blood. Library construction for TCR beta used iRepertoire HTBI primers and Arm-PCR of CDR3 regions. Via MiXCR, TCRdb re-called the multiplex PCR reads, giving one row per CDR3 protein. The sample includes 400,000 to 500,000 distinct CDR3 sequences, 12% to 15% of them seen just once. The sample also formed part of further work on T cells in Graves' hyperthyroidism and ophthalmopathy.

The sequence was obtained from a woman aged 50 to 60 with Graves disease. The chain joins TRBV7-2 to TRBJ2-7; 8 nucleotides agree with TRBD2. The sample here was peripheral blood mononuclear cells (PBMCs), taken at new diagnosis, from a patient treated with antithyroid drugs. The CDR3 is CASSLPGLAKYEQYF. CDR3 DNA: TGTGCCAGCAGCTTACCTGGACTAGCCAAATACGAGCAGTACTTC.